This T cell receptor (beta chain) stems from a study of blood T cell repertoires in COVID-19. Background on the study: Sites across the United States, Italy and Spain contributed samples from acute and convalescent COVID-19.

Trimming cost V 7 bases and J 6 bases; bases outside gene matches: 6. The V gene's germline CDR1 is SEHNR and CDR2 FQNEAQ (reference sequence). The CDR3 spans 14 residues. Using immunoSEQ multiplex PCR, the repertoire was profiled, and TCRdb retains in-frame clones only, with some absent. The sample records over 150,000 clones, under 95% being singletons. The specimen sequenced was peripheral blood. This rearrangement joins TRBV7-9 to TRBJ2-1; 10 positions match TRBD2. The sequence derives from a man in his forties or fifties with acute or convalescent COVID-19. CDR3: CASTLAGVANEQFF. The CDR3 coding sequence is TGTGCCAGCACTCTAGCGGGAGTAGCCAATGAGCAGTTCTTC.